The following is a TCR beta chain sequence with its context. Its target is not known. The data were produced by immunoSEQ multiplex PCR, yet TCRdb's version contains in-frame clones alone and is incomplete. The repertoire holds about 83,000 clones, with under 95% as singletons. This sample stems from a study of human versus mouse CDR3 diversity and MHC coevolution. On the study more broadly: immunoSEQ was reported to reach one in 200,000 T cells sensitivity.

Study findings and constraints: Among all groups, most of the three human donors showed least clonal inequality. iCHAO1 estimated the human TCR beta repertoire at around 1.5 million clonotypes.

V lost 3 bases to trimming and J lost 5 bases; unmatched junction nucleotides: 5. The CDR3 loop spans 14 amino acids. CDR1 is LNHDA and CDR2 is SQIVND in the germline V gene (reference sequence). Naive CD4 T cells, CD45RO-negative and CD62L-positive, were flow-sorted from PBMCs. Input material: naive CD4+ T cells from blood. Subset specified: CD45RO-negative CD62L-positive naive CD4 T cells. This clonotype was sampled from a person aged 25-75 years in good health. The chain is built from TRBV19 and TRBJ2-3; 7 bases fit TRBD2. This CDR3 reads CASSILSSGDTQYF. The CDR3 nucleotides read TGTGCCAGTAGTATTCTTTCTAGCGGAGATACGCAGTATTTT.